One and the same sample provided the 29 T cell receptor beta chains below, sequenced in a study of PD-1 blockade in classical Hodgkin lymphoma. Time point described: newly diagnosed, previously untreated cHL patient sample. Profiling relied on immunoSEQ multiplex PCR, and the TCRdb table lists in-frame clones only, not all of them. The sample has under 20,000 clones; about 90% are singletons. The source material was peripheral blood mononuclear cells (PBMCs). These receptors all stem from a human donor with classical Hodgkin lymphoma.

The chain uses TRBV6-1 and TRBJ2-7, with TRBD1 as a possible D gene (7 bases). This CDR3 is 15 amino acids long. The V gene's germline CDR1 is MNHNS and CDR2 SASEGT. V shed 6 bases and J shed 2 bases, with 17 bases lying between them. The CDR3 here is CASSLQAGQTYEQYF. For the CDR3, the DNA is TGTGCCAGCAGCCTCCAGGCGGGACAGACCTACGAGCAGTACTTC.

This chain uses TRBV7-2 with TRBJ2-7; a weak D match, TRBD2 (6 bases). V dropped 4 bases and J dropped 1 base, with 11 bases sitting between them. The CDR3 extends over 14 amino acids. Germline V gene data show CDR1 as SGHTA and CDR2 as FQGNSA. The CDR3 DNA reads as TGTGCCAGCAGCTACGACGCGGGGTCCTACGAGCAGTACTTC. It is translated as CASSYDAGSYEQYF.

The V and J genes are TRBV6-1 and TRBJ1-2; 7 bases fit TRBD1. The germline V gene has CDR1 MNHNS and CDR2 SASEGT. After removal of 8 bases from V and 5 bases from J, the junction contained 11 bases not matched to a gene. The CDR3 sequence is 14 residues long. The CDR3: CASRRQGESYGYTF. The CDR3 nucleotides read TGTGCCAGCCGGCGACAGGGCGAGAGTTATGGCTACACCTTC.

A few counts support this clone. The CDR3 spells CASSSGGAGTEAFF. CDR3 bases: TGTGCCAGCAGCTCAGGGGGCGCGGGCACTGAAGCTTTCTTT. This chain joins TRBV11-2 and TRBJ1-1; 8 bases map to TRBD1. Germline lookup yields CDR1 SGHAT and CDR2 FQNNGV. The CDR3 has 14 amino acids. V lost 4 bases, J lost 4 bases, and 5 bases stayed unmatched.

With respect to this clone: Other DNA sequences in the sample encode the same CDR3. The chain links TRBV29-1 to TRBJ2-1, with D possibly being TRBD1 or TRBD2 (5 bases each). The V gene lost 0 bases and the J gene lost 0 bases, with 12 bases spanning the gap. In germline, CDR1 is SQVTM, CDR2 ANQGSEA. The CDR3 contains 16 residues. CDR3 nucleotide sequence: TGCAGCGTTGAAGACCCTGGGACGAGCTCCTACAATGAGCAGTTCTTC. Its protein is CSVEDPGTSSYNEQFF.

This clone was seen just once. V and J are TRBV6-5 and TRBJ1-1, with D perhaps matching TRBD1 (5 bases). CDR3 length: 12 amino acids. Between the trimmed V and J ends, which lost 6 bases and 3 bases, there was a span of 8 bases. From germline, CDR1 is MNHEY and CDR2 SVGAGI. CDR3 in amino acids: CASREGHTEAFF. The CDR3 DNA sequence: TGTGCCAGCAGGGAGGGGCACACTGAAGCTTTCTTT.

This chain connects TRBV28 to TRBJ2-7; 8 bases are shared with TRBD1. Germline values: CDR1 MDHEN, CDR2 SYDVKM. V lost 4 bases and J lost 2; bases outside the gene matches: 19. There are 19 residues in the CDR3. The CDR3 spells CASSYATRIGTGDPYEQYF. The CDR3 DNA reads TGTGCCAGCAGTTACGCGACGAGAATTGGGACAGGCGATCCCTACGAGCAGTACTTC.

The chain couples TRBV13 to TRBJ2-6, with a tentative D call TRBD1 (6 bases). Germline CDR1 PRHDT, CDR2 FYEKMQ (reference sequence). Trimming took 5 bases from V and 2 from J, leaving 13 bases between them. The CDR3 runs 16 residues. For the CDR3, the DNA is TGTGCCAGCAGCCTCTCGCGACAGGCTGGGGCCAACGTCCTGACTTTC. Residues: CASSLSRQAGANVLTF.

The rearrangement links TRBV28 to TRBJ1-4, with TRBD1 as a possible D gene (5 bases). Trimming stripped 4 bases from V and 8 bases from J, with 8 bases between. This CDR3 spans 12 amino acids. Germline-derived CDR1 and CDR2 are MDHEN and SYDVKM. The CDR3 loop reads CASSWGVEKLFF. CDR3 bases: TGTGCCAGCAGTTGGGGGGTCGAAAAACTGTTTTTT.

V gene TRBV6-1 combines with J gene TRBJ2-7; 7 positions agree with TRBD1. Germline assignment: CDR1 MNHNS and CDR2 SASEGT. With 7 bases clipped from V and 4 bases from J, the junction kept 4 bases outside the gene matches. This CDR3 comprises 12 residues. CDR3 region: CASKNRGYEQYF. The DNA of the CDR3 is TGTGCCAGCAAAAACAGGGGATACGAGCAGTACTTC.

Written as DNA, the CDR3 is TGTGCCAGCAGCTTAGAGGGGGGGCGCCGTGAGACCCAGTACTTC. Amino acids: CASSLEGGRRETQYF. V and J are TRBV7-9 and TRBJ2-5; possible D gene TRBD2, 7 bases. Germline values: CDR1 SEHNR, CDR2 FQNEAQ (reference sequence). The CDR3 spans 15 residues. V was cut by 1 base and J by 5 bases, with 14 bases left in between.

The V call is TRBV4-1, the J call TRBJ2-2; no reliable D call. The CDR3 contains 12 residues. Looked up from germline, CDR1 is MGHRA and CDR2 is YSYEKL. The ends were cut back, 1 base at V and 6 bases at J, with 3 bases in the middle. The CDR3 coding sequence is TGCGCCAGCAGCCAAGGATCCGGGGAGCTGTTTTTT. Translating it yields CASSQGSGELFF.

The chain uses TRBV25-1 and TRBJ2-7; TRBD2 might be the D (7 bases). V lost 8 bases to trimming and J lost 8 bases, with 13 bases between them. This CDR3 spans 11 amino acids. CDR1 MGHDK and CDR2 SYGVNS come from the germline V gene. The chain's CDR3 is CASGGGRKQYF. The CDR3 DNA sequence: TGTGCCAGCGGGGGGGGGCGAAAGCAGTACTTC.

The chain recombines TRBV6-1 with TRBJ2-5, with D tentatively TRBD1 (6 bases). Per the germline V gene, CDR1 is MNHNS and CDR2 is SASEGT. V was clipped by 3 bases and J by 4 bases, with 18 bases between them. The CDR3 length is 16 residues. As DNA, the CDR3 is TGTGCCAGCAGTGAGGCCCAGGGGTCGATCCGAGAGACCCAGTACTTC. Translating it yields CASSEAQGSIRETQYF.

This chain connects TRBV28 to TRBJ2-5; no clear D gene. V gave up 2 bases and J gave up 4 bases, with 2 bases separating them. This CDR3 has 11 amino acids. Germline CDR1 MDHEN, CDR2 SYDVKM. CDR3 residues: CASSLRETQYF. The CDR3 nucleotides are TGTGCCAGCAGTTTACGAGAGACCCAGTACTTC. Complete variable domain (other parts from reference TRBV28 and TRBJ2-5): DVKVTQSSRYLVKRTGEKVFLECVQDMDHENMFWYRQDPGLGLRLIYFSYDVKMKEKGDIPEGYSVSREKKERFSLILESASTNQTSMYLCASSLRETQYFGPGTRLLVL.

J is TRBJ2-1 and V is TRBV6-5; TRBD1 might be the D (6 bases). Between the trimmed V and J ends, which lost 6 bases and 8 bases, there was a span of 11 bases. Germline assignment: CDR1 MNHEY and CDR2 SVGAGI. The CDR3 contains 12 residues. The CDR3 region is CASRTPGDEQFF. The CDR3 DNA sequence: TGTGCCAGCAGGACCCCAGGGGATGAGCAGTTCTTC.

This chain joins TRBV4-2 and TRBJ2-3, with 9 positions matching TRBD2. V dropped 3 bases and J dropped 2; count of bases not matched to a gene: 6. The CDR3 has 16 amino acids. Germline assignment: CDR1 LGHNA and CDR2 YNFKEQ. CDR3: CASSHSGSGDTDTQYF. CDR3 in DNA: TGTGCCAGCAGCCATAGCGGGAGTGGGGACACAGATACGCAGTATTTT.

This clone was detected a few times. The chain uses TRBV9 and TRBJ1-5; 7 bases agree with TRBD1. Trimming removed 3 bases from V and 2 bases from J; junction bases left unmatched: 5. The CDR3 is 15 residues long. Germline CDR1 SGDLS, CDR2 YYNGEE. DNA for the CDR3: TGTGCCAGCAGCGCGGGACAGAGGGGCAATCAGCCCCAGCATTTT. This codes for CASSAGQRGNQPQHF.

As DNA, the CDR3 is TGTGCCAGCAGCCCGAGGTTGGGAGATACGCAGTATTTT. Its protein product is CASSPRLGDTQYF. The chain couples TRBV4-2 to TRBJ2-3; the D is unclear. The CDR3 contains 13 residues. Trimming removed 4 bases at V and 5 bases at J, with 10 bases between. CDR1 and CDR2 (germline): LGHNA, YNFKEQ.

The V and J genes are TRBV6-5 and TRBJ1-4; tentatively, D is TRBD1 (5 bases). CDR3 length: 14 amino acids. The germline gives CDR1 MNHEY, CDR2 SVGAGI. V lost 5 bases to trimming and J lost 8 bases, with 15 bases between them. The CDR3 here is CASSRDGAGEKLFF. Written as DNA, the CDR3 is TGTGCCAGCAGTCGTGACGGGGCTGGCGAAAAACTGTTTTTT.

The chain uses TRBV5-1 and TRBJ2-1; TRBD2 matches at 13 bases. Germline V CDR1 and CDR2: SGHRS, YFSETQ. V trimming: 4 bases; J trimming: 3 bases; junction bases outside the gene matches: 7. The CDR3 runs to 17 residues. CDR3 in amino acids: CASSPPGLAGSYNEQFF. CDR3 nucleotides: TGCGCCAGCAGCCCTCCGGGACTAGCGGGAAGCTACAATGAGCAGTTCTTC.

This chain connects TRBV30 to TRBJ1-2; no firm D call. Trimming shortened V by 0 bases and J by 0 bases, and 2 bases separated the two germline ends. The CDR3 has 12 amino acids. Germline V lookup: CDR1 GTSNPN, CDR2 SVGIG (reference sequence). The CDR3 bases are TGTGCCTGGAGTGTTACTAACTATGGCTACACCTTC. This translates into CAWSVTNYGYTF.

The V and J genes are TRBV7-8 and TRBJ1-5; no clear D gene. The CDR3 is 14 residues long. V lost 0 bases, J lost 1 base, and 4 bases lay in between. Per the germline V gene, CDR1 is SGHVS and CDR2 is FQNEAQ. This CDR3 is CASSLAGSNQPQHF. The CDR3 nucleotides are TGTGCCAGCAGCTTAGCTGGGAGCAATCAGCCCCAGCATTTT.

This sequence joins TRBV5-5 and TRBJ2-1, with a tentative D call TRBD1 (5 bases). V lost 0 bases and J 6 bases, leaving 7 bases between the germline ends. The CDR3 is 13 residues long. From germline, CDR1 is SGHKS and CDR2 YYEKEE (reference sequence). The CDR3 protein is CASSLVRVNEQFF. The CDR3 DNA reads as TGTGCCAGCAGCTTGGTCAGGGTCAATGAGCAGTTCTTC.

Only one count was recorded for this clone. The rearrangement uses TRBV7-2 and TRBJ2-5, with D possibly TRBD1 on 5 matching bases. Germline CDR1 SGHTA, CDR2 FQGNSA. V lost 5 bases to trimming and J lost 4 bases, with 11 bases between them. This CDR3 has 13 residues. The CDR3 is CASSRDRRETQYF. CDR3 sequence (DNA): TGTGCCAGCAGCAGAGACAGAAGAGAGACCCAGTACTTC.

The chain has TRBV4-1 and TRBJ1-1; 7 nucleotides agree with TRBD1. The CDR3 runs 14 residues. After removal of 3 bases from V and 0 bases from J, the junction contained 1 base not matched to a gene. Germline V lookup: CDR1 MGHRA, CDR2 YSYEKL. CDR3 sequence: CASSQQGVNTEAFF. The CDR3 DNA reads TGCGCCAGCAGCCAGCAGGGGGTGAACACTGAAGCTTTCTTT.

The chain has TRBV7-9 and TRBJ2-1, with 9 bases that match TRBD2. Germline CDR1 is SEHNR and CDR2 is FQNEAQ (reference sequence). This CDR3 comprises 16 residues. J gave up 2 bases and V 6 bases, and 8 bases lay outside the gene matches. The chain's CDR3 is CASRGASGTTYNEQFF. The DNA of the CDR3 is TGTGCCAGCAGAGGGGCTAGCGGGACAACCTACAATGAGCAGTTCTTC.

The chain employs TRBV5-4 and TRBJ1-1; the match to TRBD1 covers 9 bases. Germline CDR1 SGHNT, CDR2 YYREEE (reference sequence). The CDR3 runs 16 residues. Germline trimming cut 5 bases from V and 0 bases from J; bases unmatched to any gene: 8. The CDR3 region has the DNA TGTGCCAGCAGTAAGGACAGGGGCGTCATGAACACTGAAGCTTTCTTT. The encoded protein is CASSKDRGVMNTEAFF.

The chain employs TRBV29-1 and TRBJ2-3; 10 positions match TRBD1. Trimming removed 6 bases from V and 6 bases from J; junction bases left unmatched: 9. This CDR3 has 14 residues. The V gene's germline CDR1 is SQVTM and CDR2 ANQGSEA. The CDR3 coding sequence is TGCAGCGTGGGAGACAGGGGGCCGTGGGATACGCAGTATTTT. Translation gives CSVGDRGPWDTQYF.